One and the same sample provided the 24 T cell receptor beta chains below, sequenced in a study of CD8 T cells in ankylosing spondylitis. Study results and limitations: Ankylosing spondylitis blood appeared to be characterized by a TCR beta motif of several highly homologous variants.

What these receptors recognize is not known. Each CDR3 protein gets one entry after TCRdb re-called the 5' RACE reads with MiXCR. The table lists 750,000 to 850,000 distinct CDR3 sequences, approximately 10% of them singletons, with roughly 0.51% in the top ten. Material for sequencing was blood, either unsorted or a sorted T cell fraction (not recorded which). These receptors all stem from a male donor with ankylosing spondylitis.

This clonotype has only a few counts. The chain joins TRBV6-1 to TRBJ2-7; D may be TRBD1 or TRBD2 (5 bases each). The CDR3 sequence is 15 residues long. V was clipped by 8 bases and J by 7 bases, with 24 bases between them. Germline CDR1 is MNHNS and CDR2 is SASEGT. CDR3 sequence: CASGTGTGSFREQYF. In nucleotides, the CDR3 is TGTGCCAGCGGTACCGGGACGGGGAGTTTTAGAGAGCAGTACTTC.

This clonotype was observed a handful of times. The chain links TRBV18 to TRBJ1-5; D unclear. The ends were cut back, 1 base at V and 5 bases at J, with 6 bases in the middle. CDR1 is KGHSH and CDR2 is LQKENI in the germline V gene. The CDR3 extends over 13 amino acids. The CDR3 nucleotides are TGTGCCAGCTCACCACATCAGGATCAGCCCCAGCATTTT. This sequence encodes CASSPHQDQPQHF.

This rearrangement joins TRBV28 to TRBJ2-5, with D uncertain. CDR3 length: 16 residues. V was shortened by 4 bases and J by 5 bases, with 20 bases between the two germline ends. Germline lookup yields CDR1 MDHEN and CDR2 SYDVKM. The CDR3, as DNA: TGTGCCAGCAGTTCACCCCCTGGTGGGCGCAGCGAGACCCAGTACTTC. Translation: CASSSPPGGRSETQYF.

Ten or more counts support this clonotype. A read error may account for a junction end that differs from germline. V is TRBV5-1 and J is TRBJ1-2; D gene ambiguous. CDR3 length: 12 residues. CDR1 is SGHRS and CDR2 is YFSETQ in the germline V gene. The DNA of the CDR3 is TGTGCCAGCAGCTTGGGCATCTATGGCTACACCTTC. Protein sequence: CASSLGIYGYTF.

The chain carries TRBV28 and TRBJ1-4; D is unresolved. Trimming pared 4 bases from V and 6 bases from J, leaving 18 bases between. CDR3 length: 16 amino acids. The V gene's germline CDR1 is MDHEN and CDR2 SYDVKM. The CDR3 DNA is TGTGCCAGCAGTTCTCCAGCACCGGGGTGGGATGAAAAACTGTTTTTT. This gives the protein CASSSPAPGWDEKLFF.

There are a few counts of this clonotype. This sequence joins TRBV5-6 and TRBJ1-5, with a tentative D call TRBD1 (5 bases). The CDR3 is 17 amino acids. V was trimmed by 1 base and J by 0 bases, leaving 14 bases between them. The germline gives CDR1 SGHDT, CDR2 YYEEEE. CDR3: CASSLWLDIYSNQPQHF. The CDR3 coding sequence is TGTGCCAGCAGCTTGTGGCTGGACATCTATAGCAATCAGCCCCAGCATTTT.

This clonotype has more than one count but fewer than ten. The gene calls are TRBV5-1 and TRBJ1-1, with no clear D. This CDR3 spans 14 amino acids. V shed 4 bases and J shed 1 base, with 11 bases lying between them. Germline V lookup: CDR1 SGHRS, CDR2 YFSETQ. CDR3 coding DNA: TGCGCCAGCAGCGAATCGACTGGGAACACTGAAGCTTTCTTT. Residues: CASSESTGNTEAFF. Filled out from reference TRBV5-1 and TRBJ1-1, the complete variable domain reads KAGVTQTPRYLIKTRGQQVTLSCSPISGHRSVSWYQQTPGQGLQFLFEYFSETQRNKGNFPGRFSGRQFSNSRSEMNVSTLELGDSALYLCASSESTGNTEAFFGQGTRLTVV.

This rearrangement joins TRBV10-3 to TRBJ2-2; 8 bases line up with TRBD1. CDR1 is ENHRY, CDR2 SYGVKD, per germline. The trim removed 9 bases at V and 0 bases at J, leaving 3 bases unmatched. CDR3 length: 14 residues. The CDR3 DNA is TGTGCCATGCTGGACAGGGCGAACACCGGGGAGCTGTTTTTT. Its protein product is CAMLDRANTGELFF.

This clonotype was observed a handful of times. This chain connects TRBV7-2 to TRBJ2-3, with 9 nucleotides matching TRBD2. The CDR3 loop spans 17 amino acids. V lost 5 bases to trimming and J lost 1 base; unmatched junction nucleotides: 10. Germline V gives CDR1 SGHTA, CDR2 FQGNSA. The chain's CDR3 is CASSLWPSGAGTDTQYF. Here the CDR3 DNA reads TGTGCCAGCAGCCTATGGCCTAGCGGGGCCGGCACAGATACGCAGTATTTT.

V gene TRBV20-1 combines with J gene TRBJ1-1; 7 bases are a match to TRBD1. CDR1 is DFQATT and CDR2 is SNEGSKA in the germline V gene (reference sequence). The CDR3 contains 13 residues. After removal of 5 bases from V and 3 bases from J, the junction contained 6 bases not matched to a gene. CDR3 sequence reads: CSAATGSDTEAFF. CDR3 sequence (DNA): TGCAGTGCTGCGACAGGGTCGGACACTGAAGCTTTCTTT.

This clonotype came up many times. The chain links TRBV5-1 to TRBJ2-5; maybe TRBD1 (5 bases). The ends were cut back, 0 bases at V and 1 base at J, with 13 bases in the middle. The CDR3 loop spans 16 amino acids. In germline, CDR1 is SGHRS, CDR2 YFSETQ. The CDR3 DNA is TGCGCCAGCAGCTTGGAAGAGTGGGGCGCCCAAGAGACCCAGTACTTC. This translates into CASSLEEWGAQETQYF.

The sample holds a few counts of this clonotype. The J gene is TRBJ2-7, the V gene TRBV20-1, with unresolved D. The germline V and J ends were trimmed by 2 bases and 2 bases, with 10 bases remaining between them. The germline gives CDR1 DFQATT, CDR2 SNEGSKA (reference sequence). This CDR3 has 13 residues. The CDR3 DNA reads TGCAGTGCTAGAAAGGGTCTCACCTACGAGCAGTACTTC. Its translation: CSARKGLTYEQYF.

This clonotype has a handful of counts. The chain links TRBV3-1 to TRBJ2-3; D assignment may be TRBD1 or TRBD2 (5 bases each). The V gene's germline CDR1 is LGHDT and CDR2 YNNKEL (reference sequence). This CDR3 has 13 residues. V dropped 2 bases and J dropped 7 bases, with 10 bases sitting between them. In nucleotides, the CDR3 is TGTGCCAGCAGCCAAATTGAGGGGAATACGCAGTATTTT. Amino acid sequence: CASSQIEGNTQYF.

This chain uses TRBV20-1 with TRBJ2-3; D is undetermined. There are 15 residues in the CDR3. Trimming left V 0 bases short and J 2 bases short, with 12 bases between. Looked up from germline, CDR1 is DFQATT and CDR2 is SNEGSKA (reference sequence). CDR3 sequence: CSARDAGSPTDTQYF. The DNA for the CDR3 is TGCAGTGCTAGAGATGCAGGCAGCCCCACAGATACGCAGTATTTT.

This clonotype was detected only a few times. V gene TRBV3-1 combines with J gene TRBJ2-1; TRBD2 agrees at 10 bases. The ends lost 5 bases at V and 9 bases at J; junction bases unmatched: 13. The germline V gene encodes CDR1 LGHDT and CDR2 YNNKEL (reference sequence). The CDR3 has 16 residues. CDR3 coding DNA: TGTGCCAGCAGCTGGTCATCGCTAGCGGGAGTCGGTGAGCAGTTCTTC. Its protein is CASSWSSLAGVGEQFF.

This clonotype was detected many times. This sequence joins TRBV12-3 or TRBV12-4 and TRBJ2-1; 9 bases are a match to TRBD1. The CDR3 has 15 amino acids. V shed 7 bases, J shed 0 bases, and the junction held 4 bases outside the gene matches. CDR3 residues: CASTGTGSSYNEQFF. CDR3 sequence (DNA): TGTGCCAGCACCGGGACAGGGAGCTCCTACAATGAGCAGTTCTTC.

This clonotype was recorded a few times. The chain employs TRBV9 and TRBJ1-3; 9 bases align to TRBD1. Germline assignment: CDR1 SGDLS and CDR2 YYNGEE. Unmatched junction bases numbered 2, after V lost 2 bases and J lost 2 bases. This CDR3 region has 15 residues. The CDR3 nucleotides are TGTGCCAGCAGCGTCAGACAGGGGGCTGGAAACACCATATATTTT. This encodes CASSVRQGAGNTIYF.

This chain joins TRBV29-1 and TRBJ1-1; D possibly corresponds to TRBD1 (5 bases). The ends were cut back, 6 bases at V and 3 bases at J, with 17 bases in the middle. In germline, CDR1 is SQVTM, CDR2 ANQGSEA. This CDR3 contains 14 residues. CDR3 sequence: CSVGTRLADTEAFF. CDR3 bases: TGCAGCGTCGGGACCCGGCTTGCCGACACTGAAGCTTTCTTT.

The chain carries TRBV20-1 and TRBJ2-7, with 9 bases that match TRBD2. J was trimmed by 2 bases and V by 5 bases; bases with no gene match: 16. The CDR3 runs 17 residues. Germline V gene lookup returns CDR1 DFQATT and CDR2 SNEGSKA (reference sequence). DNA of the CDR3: TGCAGTGCTCCCCGGGTGGTTAGCGGGAGTCCTACCTACGAGCAGTACTTC. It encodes CSAPRVVSGSPTYEQYF.

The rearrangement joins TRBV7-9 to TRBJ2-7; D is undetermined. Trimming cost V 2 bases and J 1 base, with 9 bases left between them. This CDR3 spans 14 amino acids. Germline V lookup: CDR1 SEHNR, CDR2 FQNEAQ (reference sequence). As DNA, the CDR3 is TGTGCCAGCAGCTTAAGTGTCGAGTCCTACGAGCAGTACTTC. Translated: CASSLSVESYEQYF.

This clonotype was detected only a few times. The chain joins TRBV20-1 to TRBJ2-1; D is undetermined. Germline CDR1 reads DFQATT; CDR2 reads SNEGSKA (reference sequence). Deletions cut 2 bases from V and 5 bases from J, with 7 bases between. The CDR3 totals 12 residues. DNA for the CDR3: TGCAGTGCTAGACCCCCGGACAATGAGCAGTTCTTC. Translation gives CSARPPDNEQFF.

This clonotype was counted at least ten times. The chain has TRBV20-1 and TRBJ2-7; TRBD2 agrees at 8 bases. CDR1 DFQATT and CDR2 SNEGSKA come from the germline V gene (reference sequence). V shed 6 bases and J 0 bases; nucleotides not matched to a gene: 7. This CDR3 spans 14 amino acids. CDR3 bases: TGCAGTGCGAGCGGGAGCCCCAGCTCCTACGAGCAGTACTTC. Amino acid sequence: CSASGSPSSYEQYF.

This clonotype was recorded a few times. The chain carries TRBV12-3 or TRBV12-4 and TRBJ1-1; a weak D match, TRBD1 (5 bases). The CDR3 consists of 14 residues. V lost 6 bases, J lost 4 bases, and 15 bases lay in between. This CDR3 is CASRSQRGTTEAFF. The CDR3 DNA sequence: TGTGCCAGCAGGTCCCAGAGGGGTACCACTGAAGCTTTCTTT.

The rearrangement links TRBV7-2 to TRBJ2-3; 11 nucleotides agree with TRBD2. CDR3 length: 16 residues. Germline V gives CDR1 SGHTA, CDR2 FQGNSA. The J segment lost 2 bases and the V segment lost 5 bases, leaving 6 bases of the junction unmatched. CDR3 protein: CASSHFSGRATDTQYF. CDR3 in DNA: TGTGCCAGCAGCCACTTTAGCGGGAGGGCCACAGATACGCAGTATTTT.